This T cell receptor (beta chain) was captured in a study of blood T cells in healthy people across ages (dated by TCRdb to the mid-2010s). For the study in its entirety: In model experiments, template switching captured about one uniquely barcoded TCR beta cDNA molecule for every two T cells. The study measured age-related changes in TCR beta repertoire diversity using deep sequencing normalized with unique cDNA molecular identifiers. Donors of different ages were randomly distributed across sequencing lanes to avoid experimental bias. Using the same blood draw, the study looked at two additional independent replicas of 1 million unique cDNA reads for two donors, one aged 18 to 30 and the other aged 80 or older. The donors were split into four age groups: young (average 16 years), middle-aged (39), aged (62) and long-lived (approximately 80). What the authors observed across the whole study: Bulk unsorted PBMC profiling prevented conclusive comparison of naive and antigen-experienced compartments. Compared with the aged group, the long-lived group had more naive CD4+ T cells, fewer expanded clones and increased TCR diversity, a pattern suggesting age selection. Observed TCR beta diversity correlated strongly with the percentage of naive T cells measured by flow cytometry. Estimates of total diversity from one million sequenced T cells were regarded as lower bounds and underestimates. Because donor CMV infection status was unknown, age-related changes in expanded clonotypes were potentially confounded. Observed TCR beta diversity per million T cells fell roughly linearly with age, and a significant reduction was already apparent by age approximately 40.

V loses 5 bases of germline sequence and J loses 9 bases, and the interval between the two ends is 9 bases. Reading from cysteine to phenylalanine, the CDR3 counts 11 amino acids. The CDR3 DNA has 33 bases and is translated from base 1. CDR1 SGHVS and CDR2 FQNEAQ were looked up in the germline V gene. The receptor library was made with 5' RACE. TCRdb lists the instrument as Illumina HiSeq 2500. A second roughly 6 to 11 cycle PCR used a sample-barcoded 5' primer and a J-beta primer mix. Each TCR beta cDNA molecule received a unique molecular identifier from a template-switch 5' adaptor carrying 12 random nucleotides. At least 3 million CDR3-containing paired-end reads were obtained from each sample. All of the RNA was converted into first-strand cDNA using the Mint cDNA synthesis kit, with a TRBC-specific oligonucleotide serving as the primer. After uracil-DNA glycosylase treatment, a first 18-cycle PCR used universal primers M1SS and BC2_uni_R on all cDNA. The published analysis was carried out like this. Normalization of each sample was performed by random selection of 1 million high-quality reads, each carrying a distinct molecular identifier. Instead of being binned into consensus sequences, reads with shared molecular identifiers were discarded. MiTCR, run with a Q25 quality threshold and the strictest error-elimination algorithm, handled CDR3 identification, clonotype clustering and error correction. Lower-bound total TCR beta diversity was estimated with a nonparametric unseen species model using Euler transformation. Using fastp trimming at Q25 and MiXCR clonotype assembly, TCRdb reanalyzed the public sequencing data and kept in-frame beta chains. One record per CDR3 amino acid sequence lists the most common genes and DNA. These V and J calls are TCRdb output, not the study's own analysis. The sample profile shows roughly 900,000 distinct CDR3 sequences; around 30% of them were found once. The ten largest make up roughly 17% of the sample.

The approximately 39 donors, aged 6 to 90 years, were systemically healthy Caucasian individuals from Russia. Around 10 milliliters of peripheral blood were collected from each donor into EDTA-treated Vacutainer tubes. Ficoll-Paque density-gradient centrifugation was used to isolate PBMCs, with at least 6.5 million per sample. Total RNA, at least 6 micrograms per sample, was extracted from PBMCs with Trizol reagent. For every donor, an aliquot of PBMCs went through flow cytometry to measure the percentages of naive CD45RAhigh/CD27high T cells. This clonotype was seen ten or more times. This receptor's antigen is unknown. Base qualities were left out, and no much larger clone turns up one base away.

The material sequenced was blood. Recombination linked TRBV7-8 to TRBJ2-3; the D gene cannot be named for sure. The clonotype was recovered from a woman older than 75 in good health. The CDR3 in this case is CASSPQITQYF. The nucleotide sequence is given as TGTGCCAGCAGCCCCCAGATCACGCAGTATTTT.